These 8 T cell receptor beta chains came from one sample sequenced in a study of cytomegalovirus exposure and HLA in healthy donors. PCR involved 60 Vbeta and 13 Jbeta primers. Assay used: immunoSEQ multiplex PCR; TCRdb lists only in-frame clones, some missing. The data contain 130,000 to 150,000 clones, approximately 73% of them singletons. Sequencing was performed on PBMCs. These receptors were collected from a woman aged 40 to 50 in good health and CMV-seronegative.

The sample holds one count of this clone. The CDR3 here is CASSLVVSGRQYQETQYF. DNA of the CDR3: TGTGCCAGCAGCTTAGTCGTTAGCGGGAGGCAGTACCAAGAGACCCAGTACTTC. This chain connects TRBV7-6 to TRBJ2-5, with TRBD2 matching over 10 bases. Trimming cost V 1 base and J 0 bases; bases outside gene matches: 8. CDR3 length: 18 residues. The V gene's germline CDR1 is SGHVS and CDR2 FNYEAQ.

The chain has TRBV7-8 and TRBJ1-3; no firm D call. The length of the CDR3 is 16 residues. Germline CDR1 reads SGHVS; CDR2 reads FQNEAQ. The germline V and J ends were trimmed by 3 bases and 0 bases, with 12 bases remaining between them. CDR3 residues: CASSFSGIPSGNTIYF. Here the CDR3 DNA reads TGTGCCAGCAGCTTCTCCGGGATTCCCTCTGGAAACACCATATATTTT.

The CDR3 reads CASAVSTDTQYF. The CDR3 DNA reads TGTGCCAGCGCAGTTAGCACAGATACGCAGTATTTT. The chain uses TRBV5-6 and TRBJ2-3; D not certain. The CDR3 length is 12 residues. Germline CDR1 and CDR2: SGHDT and YYEEEE. Trimming pared 7 bases from V and 0 bases from J, leaving 6 bases between.

J is TRBJ1-6 and V is TRBV5-1; D is unclear. Germline V gene sequence: CDR1 SGHRS, CDR2 YFSETQ. The CDR3 has 15 amino acids. V lost 0 bases to trimming and J lost 11 bases, with 15 bases between them. CDR3 bases: TGCGCCAGCAGCTTGGTGCCAGGCCAACCTACACCCCTCCACTTT. Its translation is CASSLVPGQPTPLHF.

This chain connects TRBV11-3 to TRBJ2-1; 9 bases align to TRBD2. The V gene's germline CDR1 is SGHNT and CDR2 YENEEA. This CDR3 is 16 amino acids long. With 0 bases clipped from V and 9 bases from J, the junction kept 9 bases outside the gene matches. Here the CDR3 DNA reads TGTGCCAGCAGCTTAGATCACGGCGGGGGGGCCGGTGAGCAGTTCTTC. Its translation: CASSLDHGGGAGEQFF.

The chain recombines TRBV27 with TRBJ1-6, with D perhaps matching TRBD1 (6 bases). CDR3 length: 13 residues. Trimming shortened V by 8 bases and J by 6 bases, and 11 bases separated the two germline ends. Germline CDR1 is MNHEY and CDR2 is SMNVEV (reference sequence). The CDR3 DNA reads as TGTGCCAGCTGGGGACATCCTAATTCACCCCTCCACTTT. Translating it yields CASWGHPNSPLHF.

The CDR3 sequence: CASTGEAYQPQHF. CDR3 sequence (DNA): TGTGCCAGCACTGGGGAGGCCTATCAGCCCCAGCATTTT. V is TRBV6-1 and J is TRBJ1-5; D ambiguous. Germline V CDR1 and CDR2: MNHNS, SASEGT. This CDR3 spans 13 amino acids. Between the trimmed V and J ends, which lost 7 bases and 5 bases, there was a span of 12 bases.

This clone was observed once. The genes are TRBV6-1 and TRBJ1-5, with 8 bases aligning to TRBD1. The germline CDR1 and CDR2 sequences are MNHNS and SASEGT. This CDR3 has 14 amino acids. The V gene end was trimmed by 7 bases and the J gene end by 4 bases; junction bases not matched to a gene: 6. The CDR3 sequence: CASTPGQGNQPQHF. CDR3 nucleotide sequence: TGTGCCAGCACCCCAGGACAGGGAAATCAGCCCCAGCATTTT.